Here is one T cell receptor beta chain with its context. Its antigen is currently unknown. The sample originates from a study of T cells expressing NK-cell markers. Study as a whole: Seven donors tested HCMV-seropositive and one tested seronegative among the eight sequenced. Study results and limitations: The CD3+CD56-NKG2C+ fraction was also led by these clonotypes in a few donors.

UMIs accompanied the 5'RACE template switching by which TCR beta cDNA was made. TCRdb reprocessed the 5' RACE reads and reports one entry per CDR3 protein, with no DNA. The sample features roughly 450,000 distinct CDR3 sequences, with roughly 1.4% in its top ten. Germline CDR1 is SGHRS and CDR2 is YFSETQ. There are 17 residues in the CDR3. This TCR derives from a woman between 45 and 60 years old in good health. The rearrangement uses TRBV5-1 and TRBJ2-1; TCRdb picks TRBD1, but there is no DNA to check that call. Sequenced material: blood T cells: a sorted CD56 or NKG2C T cell subset, CD4+ or CD8+ T cells, or bulk PBMC T cells (not recorded which). The CDR3: CASSYLGRLSSYNEQFF.